This TCR beta chain was sequenced during a study of radiotherapy plus CTLA-4 blockade in lung cancer. About the research overall: Objective responses were seen in about a sixth of patients, disease control in approximately 30%. General study points: Blood-borne expansion of tumor-derived TCR clones followed radiotherapy plus ipilimumab.

About this clone itself: The antigen is unknown.

CDR3 size: 16 residues. Trimming removed 5 bases from V and 0 bases from J, with 13 bases in between. Germline CDR1 SGHDN, CDR2 FVKESK. Data came from immunoSEQ multiplex PCR; TCRdb stores just in-frame clones and leaves some out. The sample has 45,000 or so clones, around 69% seen once. The V gene is TRBV14, the J gene TRBJ2-2; D not certain. Sample: peripheral blood, taken from a patient treated with radiotherapy plus ipilimumab. The clonotype originates from a human donor with non-small cell lung cancer who had stable disease on radiotherapy plus ipilimumab. The CDR3 DNA is TGTGCCAGCAGCAGATATGTAGGCTCGAACACCGGGGAGCTGTTTTTT. It encodes CASSRYVGSNTGELFF.